What follows is one TCR beta chain and its context. Its antigen is unidentified. The entry originates in a study of a mutant IDH1 vaccine in newly diagnosed glioma. In the study overall: Earlier therapy was either radiotherapy, temozolomide, or both, and most got both. The study held visit V12 at week 35 and visit V13 at week 47. General observations from the study: Vaccine-induced immune responses occurred in roughly 95% of patients.

This sample's time point: week 35, safety follow-up. Each dose delivered 300 ug of mutant IDH1 20-mer peptide subcutaneously with imiquimod. The donors had new WHO grade 3 or 4 astrocytomas; these were IDH1-mutant and ATRX-lost. The method was immunoSEQ multiplex PCR; TCRdb's version includes in-frame clones alone and lacks a portion of them. The table records more than 45,000 clones, around nine tenths of them present only once. Germline loops: CDR1 LNHNV, CDR2 YYDKDF (reference sequence). Germline trimming cut 5 bases from V and 4 bases from J; bases unmatched to any gene: 8. There are 15 residues in the CDR3.

The chain is built from TRBV15 and TRBJ1-5, with 7 bases aligning to TRBD1. This clonotype was sampled from a woman in her forties with glioma. The material sequenced was PBMCs, taken from a glioma patient whose treatment included an IDH1 peptide vaccine. Here the CDR3 DNA reads TGTGCCACCAGCTCCCGGGACAGTCGTAATCAGCCCCAGCATTTT. Protein sequence: CATSSRDSRNQPQHF.